What follows describes a single TCR beta chain. Per germline, CDR1 SNHLY and CDR2 FYNNEI. V lost 6 bases to trimming and J lost 7 bases, with 21 bases between them. This CDR3 has 15 residues. The protocol was immunoSEQ multiplex PCR, while the TCRdb copy is restricted to in-frame clones and leaves out a portion. In the table there are approximately 760,000 clones, approximately 85% of which are singletons. This sample is drawn from a study of shared T cell receptors in the human thymus. This sample also appeared in a second study, on human thymus T cells. Per that study: Donors were healthy Finnish babies undergoing corrective operations for congenital heart defects. Thymic samples were excised during corrective heart operations. Thymic and blood repertoires seemed to show skewed V and J gene use. Highly overlapping thymic repertoires among unrelated individuals were reported in related research.

The source material was thymocytes. The origin of this receptor is a girl under three years old with a congenital heart defect. The J gene is TRBJ1-2, the V gene TRBV2; a weak D match, TRBD1 (5 bases). CDR3 nucleotides: TGTGCCAGCAGACTCGCGGGACGGGTACAGTCTGGCTACACCTTC. This translates into CASRLAGRVQSGYTF.